The next 10 T cell receptor beta chains were all read from a single sample in a study of T-cell memory formation after mild COVID-19. TCRdb reprocessed the 5' RACE reads with MiXCR, giving one entry per CDR3 protein. The sample lists about 340,000 distinct CDR3 sequences, 15% to 20% occurring once. Sequencing used PBMCs or a T cell subset sorted from them (not recorded which). These receptors were taken from a man between 18 and 35 years old who had mild COVID-19 (a few samples of this study predate the infection). Cell type and time point are not known.

This clonotype has a handful of counts. This chain links TRBV24-1 with TRBJ2-3; 11 bases line up with TRBD1. Germline CDR1 reads KGHDR; CDR2 reads SFDVKD. The CDR3 consists of 15 residues. Unmatched junction bases numbered 2, after V lost 3 bases and J lost 4 bases. Here the CDR3 DNA reads TGTGCCACCAGTGATGGACAGGGGGCCCCAGATACGCAGTATTTT. It specifies CATSDGQGAPDTQYF.

This clonotype was counted only a few times. The gene calls are TRBV7-2 and TRBJ1-1; TRBD1 is a possible D gene (5 bases). CDR1 is SGHTA, CDR2 FQGNSA, per germline. The CDR3 has 16 amino acids. Trimming left V 2 bases short and J 1 base short, with 14 bases between. The CDR3 nucleotides read TGTGCCAGCAGCTTACTGGGACTCCTGAGGAACACTGAAGCTTTCTTT. It specifies CASSLLGLLRNTEAFF.

The V gene is TRBV12-3 or TRBV12-4, the J gene TRBJ1-5; D may be TRBD1 (5 bases). V lost 3 bases and J 0 bases, leaving 12 bases between the germline ends. The CDR3 totals 16 residues. DNA of the CDR3: TGTGCCAGCAGTTTCTACCAGGGCTATAGCAATCAGCCCCAGCATTTT. It encodes CASSFYQGYSNQPQHF.

This clonotype came up many times. V and J are TRBV6-2 or TRBV6-3 and TRBJ1-1; D gene unclear. Germline loops: CDR1 MNHEY, CDR2 SVGEGT. The CDR3 is 13 amino acids. V was clipped by 2 bases and J by 3 bases, with 7 bases between them. The CDR3: CASSYPLDTEAFF. The CDR3, as DNA: TGTGCCAGCAGTTACCCATTGGACACTGAAGCTTTCTTT.

The chain has TRBV21-1 and TRBJ2-7; TRBD1 was called by the table and not checked on the DNA. TRBV21-1 is reported as a pseudogene. The CDR3 spans 13 residues. The CDR3, as DNA: TGTGCCAGCAGCAGGGGCAGTTGCTACGAGCAGTACGTC. It yields the protein CASSRGSCYEQYV.

There are a few counts of this clonotype. The chain is built from TRBV7-2 and TRBJ2-2, with no clear D. The CDR3 runs 16 residues. CDR1 and CDR2 (germline): SGHTA, FQGNSA. V was cut by 2 bases and J by 1 base, with 11 bases left in between. In nucleotides, the CDR3 is TGTGCCAGCAGCTTATCGGGTTATGGGAACACCGGGGAGCTGTTTTTT. Translation: CASSLSGYGNTGELFF.

The V and J genes are TRBV20-1 and TRBJ1-1; D not certain. The CDR3 loop spans 14 amino acids. Trimming shortened V by 1 base and J by 1 base, and 10 bases separated the two germline ends. The germline V gene encodes CDR1 DFQATT and CDR2 SNEGSKA (reference sequence). For the CDR3, the DNA is TGCAGTGCTAGAGCCCATTTGGGGAACACTGAAGCTTTCTTT. Residues: CSARAHLGNTEAFF.

The V call is TRBV29-1, the J call TRBJ2-5, with D maybe TRBD2 (5 bases). Looked up from germline, CDR1 is SQVTM and CDR2 is ANQGSEA. The CDR3 spans 15 residues. V was clipped by 4 bases and J by 0 bases, with 15 bases between them. The CDR3 is CSVGKAGRYQETQYF. The CDR3 DNA follows: TGCAGCGTTGGGAAGGCTGGGAGATACCAAGAGACCCAGTACTTC. Complete variable domain (other parts from reference TRBV29-1 and TRBJ2-5): SAVISQKPSRDICQRGTSLTIQCQVDSQVTMMFWYRQQPGQSLTLIATANQGSEATYESGFVIDKFPISRPNLTFSTLTVSNMSPEDSSIYLCSVGKAGRYQETQYFGPGTRLLVL.

In this sample, this clonotype turned up a few times. The chain combines TRBV20-1 with TRBJ1-1; D call uncertain. CDR1 is DFQATT, CDR2 SNEGSKA, per germline (reference sequence). V lost 1 base and J lost 1, with 10 bases in between. There are 14 residues in the CDR3. The CDR3, as DNA: TGCAGTGCTAGAGTGGCAGGACCGAACACTGAAGCTTTCTTT. Its translation: CSARVAGPNTEAFF.

The chain employs TRBV9 and TRBJ2-2; 13 bases agree with TRBD2. V lost 6 bases, J lost 5 bases, and 10 bases stayed unmatched. The length of the CDR3 is 17 residues. Germline V gene sequence: CDR1 SGDLS, CDR2 YYNGEE. CDR3 in amino acids: CASTQTSGGAWTGELFF. In nucleotides, the CDR3 is TGTGCCAGCACCCAAACTAGCGGGGGGGCCTGGACCGGGGAGCTGTTTTTT.